These 21 T cell receptor beta chains came from one sample sequenced in a study of cytomegalovirus exposure and HLA in healthy donors. PCR amplification relied on 60 Vbeta primers (plus 13 Jbeta primers). The method was immunoSEQ multiplex PCR; TCRdb's version includes in-frame clones alone and lacks a portion of them. This sample has around 91,000 clones, with about nine tenths found just once. The sequenced sample was PBMCs. These receptors were obtained from a man aged 25-40 years in good health and CMV-seropositive.

V usage is TRBV28 and J usage is TRBJ2-1; D not certain. The V end lost 6 bases, the J end lost 0 bases, and 9 bases lay between the germline ends. CDR1 is MDHEN and CDR2 is SYDVKM in the germline V gene. This CDR3 has 14 amino acids. DNA of the CDR3: TGTGCCAGCAGGGTAGAGAGCTCCTACAATGAGCAGTTCTTC. Its translation: CASRVESSYNEQFF.

This rearrangement joins TRBV6-1 to TRBJ2-7; TRBD1 agrees at 10 bases. CDR1 is MNHNS and CDR2 is SASEGT in the germline V gene. The CDR3 extends over 13 amino acids. V trimming: 1 base; J trimming: 6 bases; junction bases outside the gene matches: 0. CDR3 sequence: CASSEGTGGEQYF. CDR3 nucleotides: TGTGCCAGCAGTGAAGGGACAGGGGGCGAGCAGTACTTC.

This chain uses TRBV10-3 with TRBJ1-1; 7 bases are shared with TRBD1. The CDR3 extends over 14 amino acids. CDR1 and CDR2 from the germline V gene are ENHRY and SYGVKD. V was clipped by 6 bases and J by 2 bases; unmatched bases: 6. The CDR3 loop is CAIRKTGTNTEAFF. For the CDR3, the DNA is TGTGCCATCAGAAAGACAGGGACAAACACTGAAGCTTTCTTT.

This chain links TRBV4-2 with TRBJ2-7; 7 nucleotides align to TRBD2. The CDR3 is 19 amino acids. Germline loops: CDR1 LGHNA, CDR2 YNFKEQ. V lost 4 bases and J lost 3; bases outside the gene matches: 21. This chain's CDR3 is CASSPRIQTRRESIYEQYF. CDR3 nucleotide sequence: TGTGCCAGCAGCCCTCGAATCCAAACTAGGCGGGAGAGCATCTACGAGCAGTACTTC.

This clone was seen a single time. The chain carries TRBV7-9 and TRBJ2-7; 12 bases map to TRBD1. Trimming took 5 bases from V and 3 from J; bases not matched to a gene: 5. Germline V gives CDR1 SEHNR, CDR2 FQNEAQ (reference sequence). This CDR3 has 15 residues. CDR3 DNA: TGTGCCAGCAGCATGGGGACAGGGGGCAACTACGAGCAGTACTTC. Protein sequence: CASSMGTGGNYEQYF.

The V gene is TRBV10-3, the J gene TRBJ2-1; 9 bases align to TRBD2. Germline CDR1 and CDR2: ENHRY and SYGVKD. V lost 4 bases and J lost 5; bases outside the gene matches: 6. CDR3 length: 15 residues. The CDR3 sequence is CAISGGLAQHNEQFF. CDR3 coding DNA: TGTGCCATCAGTGGGGGACTAGCCCAGCACAATGAGCAGTTCTTC.

The V call is TRBV28, the J call TRBJ1-6, with 9 positions matching TRBD1. This CDR3 is built from 15 residues. The ends lost 5 bases at V and 10 bases at J; junction bases unmatched: 9. CDR1 MDHEN and CDR2 SYDVKM come from the germline V gene. In DNA, the CDR3 is TGTGCCAGCAGTCCGACGGGACAGGGAGGCTCACCCCTCCACTTT. It is translated as CASSPTGQGGSPLHF.

V gene TRBV10-3 combines with J gene TRBJ1-2; 7 positions agree with TRBD1. The V gene's germline CDR1 is ENHRY and CDR2 SYGVKD. The length of the CDR3 is 12 residues. Trimming took 10 bases from V and 2 from J; bases not matched to a gene: 4. The CDR3 sequence is CASATGNYGYTF. In DNA form, the CDR3 reads TGTGCCAGCGCGACAGGGAACTATGGCTACACCTTC.

This clone turned up a few times. This chain joins TRBV29-1 and TRBJ2-1; 10 bases align to TRBD1. The V segment lost 3 bases and the J segment 0 bases; nucleotides outside the gene matches: 8. Germline lookup yields CDR1 SQVTM and CDR2 ANQGSEA. The CDR3 length is 17 residues. The CDR3 region has the DNA TGCAGCGTTGAGGGGACAGGGGTCGTCAGCTCCTACAATGAGCAGTTCTTC. Protein product: CSVEGTGVVSSYNEQFF.

The chain uses TRBV7-9 and TRBJ1-5; 7 bases align to TRBD1. The V gene's germline CDR1 is SEHNR and CDR2 FQNEAQ (reference sequence). This CDR3 region has 15 residues. V lost 5 bases and J lost 7; bases outside the gene matches: 11. In nucleotides, the CDR3 is TGTGCCAGCAGCGCTGACAGGGAGGTAGGCCAGCCCCAGCATTTT. This codes for CASSADREVGQPQHF.

This CDR3 is CASTLYGGRVNEQFF. CDR3 nucleotide sequence: TGTGCCAGTACCCTGTACGGCGGGAGGGTCAATGAGCAGTTCTTC. The V and J genes are TRBV19 and TRBJ2-1; 9 positions agree with TRBD2. With 7 bases clipped from V and 6 bases from J, the junction kept 10 bases outside the gene matches. CDR1 LNHDA and CDR2 SQIVND come from the germline V gene (reference sequence). The CDR3 totals 15 residues.

This sequence joins TRBV11-1 and TRBJ2-2; 7 positions match TRBD2. Germline V gene data show CDR1 as SGHAT and CDR2 as FQDESV (reference sequence). The CDR3 extends over 17 amino acids. V was clipped by 4 bases and J by 5 bases; unmatched bases: 13. In DNA form, the CDR3 reads TGTGCCAGCAGCTCCCCTGCGGGAGTATCAGGGACCGGGGAGCTGTTTTTT. It is translated as CASSSPAGVSGTGELFF.

The gene calls are TRBV7-2 and TRBJ2-1; 9 nucleotides line up with TRBD1. Germline V gene sequence: CDR1 SGHTA, CDR2 FQGNSA. The CDR3 has 16 residues. Unmatched junction bases numbered 9, after V lost 5 bases and J lost 4 bases. The CDR3 DNA sequence: TGTGCCAGCAGCGCAAACCGGGACAGGGCTTACAATGAGCAGTTCTTC. Translated: CASSANRDRAYNEQFF. Variable domain in full (rest from reference TRBV7-2 and TRBJ2-1): GAGVSQSPSNKVTEKGKDVELRCDPISGHTALYWYRQSLGQGLEFLIYFQGNSAPDKSGLPSDRFSAERTGGSVSTLTIQRTQQEDSAVYLCASSANRDRAYNEQFFGPGTRLTVL.

This chain joins TRBV28 and TRBJ2-7; possible D gene TRBD2, 5 bases. The germline V and J ends were trimmed by 5 bases and 4 bases, with 18 bases remaining between them. Germline V gene sequence: CDR1 MDHEN, CDR2 SYDVKM. The CDR3 runs to 15 residues. CDR3 nucleotide sequence: TGTGCCAGCAGTGAAGTTGGAGGTACCGCATACGAGCAGTACTTC. It codes for CASSEVGGTAYEQYF.

The chain carries TRBV5-4 and TRBJ1-1; TRBD1 is a possible D gene (5 bases). V shed 5 bases and J shed 0 bases, with 11 bases lying between them. In germline, CDR1 is SGHNT, CDR2 YYREEE (reference sequence). CDR3 length: 14 residues. The CDR3 loop reads CASRRGYMNTEAFF. The CDR3 DNA reads as TGTGCCAGCAGACGGGGGTATATGAACACTGAAGCTTTCTTT.

A few counts support this clone. This chain links TRBV5-5 with TRBJ1-5; D ambiguous. The V and J ends lost 4 bases and 0 bases respectively, with 14 bases between them. This CDR3 region has 16 residues. Germline CDR1 and CDR2: SGHKS and YYEKEE (reference sequence). The CDR3 loop reads CASSQGPGFSNQPQHF. The CDR3 nucleotides read TGTGCCAGCAGCCAAGGCCCGGGGTTTAGCAATCAGCCCCAGCATTTT.

This clone turned up a few times. This chain joins TRBV6-1 and TRBJ2-1; 8 bases fit TRBD2. The CDR3 has 14 amino acids. Germline V gives CDR1 MNHNS, CDR2 SASEGT. Losses at the gene ends were 7 bases for V and 5 bases for J; bases not matched to a gene: 7. CDR3 DNA: TGTGCCAGCAAACCGGGACTAGGGAACAATGAGCAGTTCTTC. This encodes CASKPGLGNNEQFF.

The CDR3 bases are TGTGCCAGCAGTACAGGGCAAGAGACCCAGTACTTC. Translating it yields CASSTGQETQYF. The V and J genes are TRBV11-2 and TRBJ2-5; D perhaps matches TRBD1 (6 bases). Germline values: CDR1 SGHAT, CDR2 FQNNGV. CDR3 length: 12 residues. The ends were cut back, 6 bases at V and 2 bases at J, with 7 bases in the middle. The complete variable domain, with remaining parts taken from reference TRBV11-2 and TRBJ2-5, reads EAGVAQSPRYKIIEKRQSVAFWCNPISGHATLYWYQQILGQGPKLLIQFQNNGVVDDSQLPKDRFSAERLKGVDSTLKIQPAKLEDSAVYLCASSTGQETQYFGPGTRLLVL.

This clone was detected only a few times. The chain employs TRBV5-4 and TRBJ2-5, with D possibly matching TRBD1 (5 bases). Trimming took off 2 bases at V and 1 base at J, with 9 bases between the two ends. Germline V gene data show CDR1 as SGHNT and CDR2 as YYREEE (reference sequence). The CDR3 consists of 14 residues. The CDR3 nucleotides read TGTGCCAGCAGCTTTGTAGACAGCCAAGAGACCCAGTACTTC. This encodes CASSFVDSQETQYF.

This sequence joins TRBV18 and TRBJ2-7; 11 bases fit TRBD2. The junction had 10 bases not matched to a gene; V was cut back by 2 bases and J by 1 base. The germline V gene encodes CDR1 KGHSH and CDR2 LQKENI. CDR3 length: 18 residues. CDR3 protein: CASSPRGVAGGPSYEQYF. CDR3 DNA sequence: TGTGCCAGCTCACCAAGGGGAGTAGCGGGAGGGCCTTCCTACGAGCAGTACTTC.

The chain has TRBV5-1 and TRBJ1-5; perhaps TRBD1 as D (5 bases). V was shortened by 3 bases and J by 3 bases, with 13 bases between the two germline ends. CDR1 is SGHRS and CDR2 is YFSETQ in the germline V gene. The CDR3 is made up of 15 amino acids. The CDR3 loop reads CASSSGEYTNQPQHF. For the CDR3, the DNA is TGCGCCAGCAGCTCGGGGGAATATACCAATCAGCCCCAGCATTTT. The variable domain in full, completed from reference TRBV5-1 and TRBJ1-5, reads KAGVTQTPRYLIKTRGQQVTLSCSPISGHRSVSWYQQTPGQGLQFLFEYFSETQRNKGNFPGRFSGRQFSNSRSEMNVSTLELGDSALYLCASSSGEYTNQPQHFGDGTRLSIL.